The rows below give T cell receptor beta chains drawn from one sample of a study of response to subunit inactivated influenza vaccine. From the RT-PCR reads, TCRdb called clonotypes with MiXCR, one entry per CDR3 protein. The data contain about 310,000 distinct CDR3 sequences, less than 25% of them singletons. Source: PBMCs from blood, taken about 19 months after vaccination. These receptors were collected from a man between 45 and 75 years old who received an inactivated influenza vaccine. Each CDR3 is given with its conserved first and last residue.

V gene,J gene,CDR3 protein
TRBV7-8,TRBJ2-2,CASSYPRANTGELFF
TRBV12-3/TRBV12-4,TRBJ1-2,CASSRDRGFGGYTF
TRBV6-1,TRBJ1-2,CASRIPGQRNYGYTF
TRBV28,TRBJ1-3,CASSFRGLGNTIYF
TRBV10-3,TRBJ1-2,CAIDPGQGYGYTF
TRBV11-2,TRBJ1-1,CASSLDWEEAFF
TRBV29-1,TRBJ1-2,CSGTDRASGYTF
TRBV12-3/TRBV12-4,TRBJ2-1,CASSLATGGLAGGVGYNEQFF
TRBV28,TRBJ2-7,CASSLGILAYEQYF
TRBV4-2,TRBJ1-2,CASSQDGVGYGYTF
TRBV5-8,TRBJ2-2,CASIIRDRDSGELFF
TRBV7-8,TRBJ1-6,CASSLARGGSPLHF
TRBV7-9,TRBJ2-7,CASSLAWGYEQYF
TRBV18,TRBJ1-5,CASSPNLPENQPQHF
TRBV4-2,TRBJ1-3,CASSQTGGTLKNTIYF
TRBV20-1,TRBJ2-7,CSARGSRGWSYEQYF
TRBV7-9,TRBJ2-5,CASSLSGGLLETQYF
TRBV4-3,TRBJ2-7,CASSPGLAGVTYEQYF
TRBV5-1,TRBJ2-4,CASSTLQGARGAKNIQYF
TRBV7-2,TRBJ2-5,CASSLGDMEETQYF
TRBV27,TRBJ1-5,CASSEFQRGPQHF
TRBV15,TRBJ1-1,CATSRDLLENTEAFF
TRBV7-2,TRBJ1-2,CASSPPDYGYTF
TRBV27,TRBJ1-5,CASSFGGREPQHF
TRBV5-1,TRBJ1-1,CASSLGIEPNTEAFF
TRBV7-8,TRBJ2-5,CASSSVSGAQETQYF
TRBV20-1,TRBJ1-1,CSAEPQGVGTEAFF
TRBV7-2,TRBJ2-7,CASSFSGTSRYEQYF
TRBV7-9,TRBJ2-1,CASSLAGTGFLFF
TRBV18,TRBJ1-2,CASSPRATNYGYTF
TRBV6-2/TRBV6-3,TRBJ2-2,CASSYPGQGSTGELFF
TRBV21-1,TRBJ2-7,CASSLTDAYEQYF
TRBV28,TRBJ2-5,CASSFEAGDDQETQYF
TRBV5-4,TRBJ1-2,CASSSGGTGVYGYTF